Below, 11 T cell receptor beta chains from the same sample are listed, as sequenced in a study of cytomegalovirus exposure and HLA in healthy donors. With 60 Vbeta and 13 Jbeta primers, the PCR was carried out. This table comes from immunoSEQ multiplex PCR, and its TCRdb copy is limited to in-frame clones, with some not included. The sample features 68,000 or so clones, with 6.5% to 9% in its top ten. The sequenced material came from PBMCs. The receptor set was obtained from a female donor in good health and CMV-seropositive.

The V gene is TRBV6-1, the J gene TRBJ1-2; tentatively, D is TRBD1 (6 bases). V was clipped by 0 bases and J by 3 bases, with 8 bases between them. CDR1 and CDR2 from the germline V gene are MNHNS and SASEGT. The CDR3 contains 14 residues. CDR3 sequence reads: CASSEAQGYYGYTF. The CDR3 DNA sequence: TGTGCCAGCAGTGAAGCGCAGGGGTACTATGGCTACACCTTC.

The chain employs TRBV27 and TRBJ1-4; D might be TRBD1 (6 bases). The CDR3 is 14 amino acids. In germline, CDR1 is MNHEY, CDR2 SMNVEV (reference sequence). The V gene lost 6 bases and the J gene lost 2 bases, with 10 bases spanning the gap. CDR3 in DNA: TGTGCCAGCAGCCTACAGGGTACTAATGAAAAACTGTTTTTT. Translated, it gives CASSLQGTNEKLFF.

The rearrangement uses TRBV30 and TRBJ2-7; 10 nucleotides match TRBD2. The germline V gene has CDR1 GTSNPN and CDR2 SVGIG (reference sequence). This CDR3 has 17 amino acids. Trimming took 0 bases from V and 2 from J; bases not matched to a gene: 10. Here the CDR3 DNA reads TGTGCCTGGAGTGTCCCCCTCCTAGCGGGAGTTCCCTACGAGCAGTACTTC. This codes for CAWSVPLLAGVPYEQYF.

The rearrangement joins TRBV4-2 to TRBJ2-7; D might be TRBD1 (5 bases). V lost 0 bases and J 2 bases, leaving 11 bases between the germline ends. The CDR3 has 15 residues. Germline CDR1 is LGHNA and CDR2 is YNFKEQ. CDR3 sequence: CASSQDGDSPYEQYF. The CDR3 region has the DNA TGTGCCAGCAGCCAAGACGGTGACAGCCCCTACGAGCAGTACTTC.

The chain employs TRBV7-2 and TRBJ2-7; 10 bases fit TRBD2. From germline, CDR1 is SGHTA and CDR2 FQGNSA. The CDR3 totals 17 residues. With 5 bases clipped from V and 0 bases from J, the junction kept 10 bases outside the gene matches. Here the CDR3 DNA reads TGTGCCAGCAGCACAAGCGGGAGGGCTTCCGCCTCCTACGAGCAGTACTTC. It specifies CASSTSGRASASYEQYF.

The V and J genes are TRBV6-6 and TRBJ1-1; D is uncertain. Deletions cut 7 bases from V and 5 bases from J, with 20 bases between. Looked up from germline, CDR1 is MNHNY and CDR2 is SVGAGI (reference sequence). This CDR3 is 15 amino acids long. The CDR3 loop reads CASKTLGGSFTEAFF. For the CDR3, the DNA is TGTGCCAGCAAGACCTTGGGCGGGAGTTTTACTGAAGCTTTCTTT.

The chain links TRBV12-5 to TRBJ2-3; D perhaps matches TRBD2 (6 bases). The CDR3 is 17 amino acids. Trimming took 1 base from V and 1 from J, leaving 15 bases between them. CDR1 and CDR2 (germline): LGHNT, FRNRAP. CDR3 loop: CASGLGGVGAGTDTQYF. In nucleotides, the CDR3 is TGTGCTAGTGGTTTGGGCGGGGTTGGGGCTGGCACAGATACGCAGTATTTT.

The chain has TRBV6-1 and TRBJ2-1, with TRBD1 matching over 8 bases. Germline lookup yields CDR1 MNHNS and CDR2 SASEGT. CDR3 length: 14 amino acids. The J segment lost 7 bases and the V segment lost 6 bases, leaving 8 bases of the junction unmatched. The chain's CDR3 is CASRETGARNEQFF. The CDR3 nucleotides read TGTGCCAGCAGGGAGACAGGGGCGCGGAATGAGCAGTTCTTC.

The CDR3 here is CASSDSSRGEAFF. The CDR3, as DNA: TGTGCCAGCAGTGACTCATCCAGGGGTGAAGCTTTCTTT. The chain joins TRBV6-4 to TRBJ1-1; D may be TRBD1 (6 bases). Germline CDR1 is MRHNA and CDR2 is SNTAGT. The V end lost 0 bases, the J end lost 7 bases, and 9 bases lay between the germline ends. The CDR3 is made up of 13 amino acids.

This chain connects TRBV6-6 to TRBJ1-2; TRBD1 aligns across 7 bases. From germline, CDR1 is MNHNY and CDR2 SVGAGI (reference sequence). This CDR3 has 15 residues. V lost 2 bases, J lost 6 bases, and 9 bases stayed unmatched. The CDR3 region has the DNA TGTGCCAGCAGTTACCTAGGGGGCGAAAAGGATGGCTACACCTTC. Amino acid sequence: CASSYLGGEKDGYTF.

The chain joins TRBV19 to TRBJ2-1, with TRBD2 matching over 8 bases. After removal of 10 bases from V and 5 bases from J, the junction contained 10 bases not matched to a gene. In germline, CDR1 is LNHDA, CDR2 SQIVND (reference sequence). The CDR3 covers 14 residues. This CDR3 reads CATASGGANNEQFF. The CDR3, as DNA: TGTGCCACTGCGAGCGGGGGCGCGAACAATGAGCAGTTCTTC.